Following are 15 T cell receptor beta chains from one sample sequenced in a study of spatial heterogeneity in lung cancer. A single record per CDR3 protein comes from TCRdb applying MiXCR to the 5' RACE reads. The table shows just under 95,000 distinct CDR3 sequences, with roughly 12% occurring only once. Time point meaning: sample taken at primary tumor resection. No cell sorting; template was whole RNA from tumor, lung tissue or PBMC. The sample consisted of PBMCs, taken at surgery. These TCRs come from a male donor with early-stage non-small cell lung cancer.

This clonotype was seen ten or more times. The chain has TRBV7-3 and TRBJ1-2; TRBD1 matches 7 bases. From germline, CDR1 is SGHTA and CDR2 FQGTGA. CDR3 length: 13 amino acids. The V gene end was trimmed by 5 bases and the J gene end by 8 bases; junction bases not matched to a gene: 8. The CDR3 DNA follows: TGTGCCAGCAGCGTAATCGACAGGGTCGGCTACACCTTC. Protein product: CASSVIDRVGYTF.

This chain joins TRBV5-6 and TRBJ2-7, with D possibly matching TRBD2 (6 bases). The germline gives CDR1 SGHDT, CDR2 YYEEEE. The CDR3 spans 14 residues. V shed 3 bases and J shed 4 bases, with 14 bases lying between them. The CDR3, as DNA: TGTGCCAGCAGCTCGATAGCGGCTTTTTACGAGCAGTACTTC. This gives the protein CASSSIAAFYEQYF.

The rearrangement joins TRBV11-2 to TRBJ1-2; weak D call: TRBD1 (5 bases). CDR3 length: 14 residues. CDR1 and CDR2 from the germline V gene are SGHAT and FQNNGV. V lost 5 bases to trimming and J lost 0 bases, with 10 bases between them. The CDR3 loop is CASSTTVANYGYTF. As DNA, the CDR3 is TGTGCCAGCAGCACGACAGTAGCTAACTATGGCTACACCTTC.

The chain recombines TRBV24-1 with TRBJ2-2; D remains ambiguous. CDR3 length: 16 amino acids. CDR1 is KGHDR and CDR2 is SFDVKD in the germline V gene. V lost 9 bases to trimming and J lost 1 base, with 17 bases between them. CDR3 in amino acids: CATLDLPTVNTGELFF. As DNA, the CDR3 is TGTGCCACCCTTGATCTTCCTACGGTGAACACCGGGGAGCTGTTTTTT.

This clonotype was observed many times. The chain carries TRBV5-4 and TRBJ1-1; 7 bases match TRBD1. After removal of 4 bases from V and 1 base from J, the junction contained 4 bases not matched to a gene. The CDR3 totals 14 residues. The germline V gene has CDR1 SGHNT and CDR2 YYREEE (reference sequence). The CDR3 coding sequence is TGTGCCAGCAGCGGGAGACAGGGGAACACTGAAGCTTTCTTT. This sequence encodes CASSGRQGNTEAFF.

The chain joins TRBV2 to TRBJ2-2; D remains ambiguous. V lost 6 bases and J 0 bases, leaving 11 bases between the germline ends. The CDR3 is 15 amino acids. The germline V gene has CDR1 SNHLY and CDR2 FYNNEI. The CDR3 loop is CASSGRRANTGELFF. As DNA, the CDR3 is TGTGCCAGCAGCGGCAGGAGAGCGAACACCGGGGAGCTGTTTTTT.

The chain has TRBV15 and TRBJ2-1; tentatively, D is TRBD1 or TRBD2 (5 bases each). Trimming cost V 0 bases and J 9 bases, with 9 bases left between them. The germline V gene has CDR1 LNHNV and CDR2 YYDKDF (reference sequence). The CDR3 contains 13 residues. This CDR3 is CATSRDKRGEQFF. The CDR3 DNA reads TGTGCCACCAGCAGAGATAAGAGGGGTGAGCAGTTCTTC.

This chain links TRBV6-5 with TRBJ1-5, with D possibly matching TRBD1 (6 bases). The CDR3 is 14 amino acids. Germline CDR1 reads MNHEY; CDR2 reads SVGAGI. Trimming took off 5 bases at V and 1 base at J, with 9 bases between the two ends. Here the CDR3 DNA reads TGTGCCAGCAGTCGGACAGCCAGCAATCAGCCCCAGCATTTT. Translating it yields CASSRTASNQPQHF.

This clonotype was seen just once. The V and J genes are TRBV7-2 and TRBJ1-1; D call uncertain. V dropped 2 bases and J dropped 9 bases, with 13 bases sitting between them. Germline loops: CDR1 SGHTA, CDR2 FQGNSA. The CDR3 loop spans 13 amino acids. This CDR3 is CASSLPGERKAFF. The CDR3 DNA is TGTGCCAGCAGCTTACCGGGTGAGCGGAAAGCTTTCTTT.

The V call is TRBV29-1, the J call TRBJ1-1, with a weak D call TRBD1 (5 bases). Looked up from germline, CDR1 is SQVTM and CDR2 is ANQGSEA. The ends were cut back, 2 bases at V and 0 bases at J, with 10 bases in the middle. CDR3 length: 14 amino acids. The CDR3 region has the DNA TGCAGCGTTGAAAGGGGAGGGATGAACACTGAAGCTTTCTTT. Amino acids: CSVERGGMNTEAFF.

This clonotype was seen at least ten times. The V call is TRBV10-3, the J call TRBJ2-7, with D perhaps given as TRBD1 or TRBD2 (5 bases each). Trimming pared 4 bases from V and 3 bases from J, leaving 19 bases between. The length of the CDR3 is 16 residues. The germline CDR1 and CDR2 sequences are ENHRY and SYGVKD. The CDR3 spells CAISAGTRGGNYEQYF. Here the CDR3 DNA reads TGTGCCATCAGTGCGGGTACCCGGGGCGGAAACTACGAGCAGTACTTC.

The chain links TRBV2 to TRBJ2-7; 7 bases align to TRBD2. V lost 6 bases, J lost 5 bases, and 7 bases stayed unmatched. The length of the CDR3 is 13 residues. CDR1 SNHLY and CDR2 FYNNEI come from the germline V gene. CDR3 bases: TGTGCCAGCAGGTGGGCTAGCGGTGACGAGCAGTACTTC. Translating gives CASRWASGDEQYF.

The V call is TRBV13, the J call TRBJ1-3; the match to TRBD1 covers 7 bases. V was pared by 0 bases and J by 2 bases, with 16 bases of the junction left unmatched. This CDR3 has 20 amino acids. Germline lookup yields CDR1 PRHDT and CDR2 FYEKMQ (reference sequence). Here the CDR3 reads CASSLGNPQWGQKTGNTIYF. In DNA form, the CDR3 reads TGTGCCAGCAGCTTAGGAAATCCTCAGTGGGGACAGAAGACTGGAAACACCATATATTTT.

V usage is TRBV27 and J usage is TRBJ2-1; 9 nucleotides agree with TRBD1. Per the germline V gene, CDR1 is MNHEY and CDR2 is SMNVEV (reference sequence). With 7 bases clipped from V and 8 bases from J, the junction kept 9 bases outside the gene matches. The CDR3 is 14 residues long. This CDR3 reads CASTQDRGNDEQFF. Here the CDR3 DNA reads TGTGCCAGCACCCAGGACAGGGGTAACGATGAGCAGTTCTTC.

This clonotype was detected ten times or more. This chain uses TRBV20-1 with TRBJ2-1; the match to TRBD1 covers 10 bases. Germline lookup yields CDR1 DFQATT and CDR2 SNEGSKA (reference sequence). Trimming cost V 3 bases and J 5 bases; bases outside gene matches: 10. The CDR3 sequence is 16 residues long. The CDR3: CSASPIPGQGNNEQFF. DNA of the CDR3: TGCAGTGCTAGCCCGATTCCGGGACAGGGGAACAATGAGCAGTTCTTC.